The 13 T cell receptor beta chains below all came from one sample that was sequenced in a study of beta chain features in type 1 diabetes. The study reverse transcribed the entire isolated RNA, so it sequenced expressed TCRB transcripts. The data were produced by immunoSEQ multiplex PCR, yet TCRdb's version contains in-frame clones alone and is incomplete. The sample has under 900,000 clones, roughly a sixth seen once; the top ten hold 0.023%. Sequenced: naive CD4+ T cells from blood. The source is a woman between 18 and 29 years old in good health.

In this sample, this clone turned up a few times. J is TRBJ1-5 and V is TRBV28; 7 nucleotides agree with TRBD1. Germline-derived CDR1 and CDR2 are MDHEN and SYDVKM. The CDR3 has 14 residues. V was clipped by 5 bases and J by 2 bases; unmatched bases: 3. The CDR3 DNA is TGTGCCAGCAGTACCGGACAGGGCAATCAGCCCCAGCATTTT. Amino acids: CASSTGQGNQPQHF.

The chain is built from TRBV2 and TRBJ2-7, with unresolved D. The CDR3 contains 14 residues. Trimming removed 4 bases at V and 0 bases at J, with 10 bases between. Per germline, CDR1 SNHLY and CDR2 FYNNEI. In DNA form, the CDR3 reads TGTGCCAGCAGTGTCCTAGAGATCTCCTACGAGCAGTACTTC. Encoded protein: CASSVLEISYEQYF.

The table lists this clone with a few counts. The chain links TRBV18 to TRBJ2-3; TRBD1 might be the D (5 bases). V was cut by 2 bases and J by 5 bases, with 11 bases left in between. This CDR3 has 14 amino acids. CDR1 is KGHSH and CDR2 is LQKENI in the germline V gene. CDR3 residues: CASSPRGPGDTQYF. The CDR3 nucleotides read TGTGCCAGCTCACCAAGGGGTCCGGGAGATACGCAGTATTTT.

The chain has TRBV4-2 and TRBJ1-5; 8 bases map to TRBD1. This CDR3 is built from 18 residues. Germline values: CDR1 LGHNA, CDR2 YNFKEQ. J was trimmed by 5 bases and V by 0 bases; bases with no gene match: 12. CDR3 nucleotides: TGTGCCAGCAGCCAAGAATCCCAGGGGGCGAGGTTTCATCAGCCCCAGCATTTT. It is translated as CASSQESQGARFHQPQHF.

This chain connects TRBV18 to TRBJ1-3, with TRBD1 identical over 7 bases. Per germline, CDR1 KGHSH and CDR2 LQKENI. Unmatched junction bases numbered 10, after V lost 6 bases and J lost 2 bases. This CDR3 region has 16 residues. In DNA form, the CDR3 reads TGTGCCAGCTCGCCCACCGGGACAGTCGCTGGAAACACCATATATTTT. It specifies CASSPTGTVAGNTIYF.

This clone has just a few counts. The chain couples TRBV10-3 to TRBJ2-5, with a tentative D call TRBD1 (6 bases). This CDR3 contains 13 residues. V gave up 10 bases and J gave up 1 base, with 13 bases separating them. The germline gives CDR1 ENHRY, CDR2 SYGVKD. CDR3 nucleotide sequence: TGTGCCACCCACGGACAGATCCAAGAGACCCAGTACTTC. Amino acids: CATHGQIQETQYF.

This clone was observed a handful of times. This sequence joins TRBV6-5 and TRBJ2-7; perhaps TRBD2 as D (6 bases). Looked up from germline, CDR1 is MNHEY and CDR2 is SVGAGI. The CDR3 is 14 residues long. V lost 8 bases and J 2 bases, leaving 16 bases between the germline ends. CDR3 region: CASQPGTWTYEQYF. CDR3 nucleotide sequence: TGTGCCAGCCAACCCGGGACTTGGACCTACGAGCAGTACTTC.

The V call is TRBV2, the J call TRBJ2-1; TRBD2 matches 12 bases. The CDR3 runs to 16 residues. Losses at the gene ends were 6 bases for V and 6 bases for J; bases not matched to a gene: 9. Germline CDR1 and CDR2: SNHLY and FYNNEI. The CDR3: CASRVYGLAGSNEQFF. In DNA, the CDR3 is TGTGCCAGCAGGGTATACGGACTAGCGGGGTCCAATGAGCAGTTCTTC.

This clone was found a few times. The rearrangement links TRBV7-2 to TRBJ2-7; D possibly corresponds to TRBD1 (5 bases). The CDR3 consists of 15 residues. V lost 1 base, J lost 2 bases, and 12 bases lay in between. Germline values: CDR1 SGHTA, CDR2 FQGNSA. CDR3 protein: CASSLGPQGTYEQYF. The CDR3 region has the DNA TGTGCCAGCAGCTTAGGTCCCCAGGGAACCTACGAGCAGTACTTC.

This chain joins TRBV7-9 and TRBJ2-2; perhaps D is TRBD1 or TRBD2 (5 bases each). This CDR3 is built from 14 residues. Germline V lookup: CDR1 SEHNR, CDR2 FQNEAQ (reference sequence). Trimming removed 4 bases from V and 6 bases from J, with 12 bases in between. The CDR3 loop is CASSSEWGSGELFF. In nucleotides, the CDR3 is TGTGCCAGCAGCTCCGAGTGGGGGTCCGGGGAGCTGTTTTTT.

The DNA of the CDR3 is TGCAGCGTTGTTGTCGCCGTACCGGGTGCGGGCTACACCTTC. Translated, it gives CSVVVAVPGAGYTF. The V gene is TRBV29-1, the J gene TRBJ1-2; D gene ambiguous. This CDR3 has 14 residues. Germline values: CDR1 SQVTM, CDR2 ANQGSEA. V was shortened by 4 bases and J by 8 bases, with 20 bases between the two germline ends.

This chain links TRBV10-3 with TRBJ2-6; D unresolved. The V gene lost 1 base and the J gene lost 0 bases, with 22 bases spanning the gap. Germline loops: CDR1 ENHRY, CDR2 SYGVKD. There are 21 residues in the CDR3. CDR3: CAISELSPNRAGGSGANVLTF. The DNA of the CDR3 is TGTGCCATCAGTGAGTTAAGTCCTAATCGGGCAGGCGGCTCTGGGGCCAACGTCCTGACTTTC.

The chain is built from TRBV5-1 and TRBJ2-5; D is unresolved. The CDR3 sequence is 12 residues long. Trimming took 4 bases from V and 5 from J, leaving 9 bases between them. Looked up from germline, CDR1 is SGHRS and CDR2 is YFSETQ. The CDR3 coding sequence is TGCGCCAGCAGCCCTACTGGGGAGACCCAGTACTTC. Translating it yields CASSPTGETQYF.